This TCR beta chain is drawn from a study of blood T cell repertoires in COVID-19. The V end lost 6 bases, the J end lost 4 bases, and 4 bases lay between the germline ends. Per germline, CDR1 MGHDK and CDR2 SYGVNS. The CDR3 totals 11 residues. TCRdb's table, derived via immunoSEQ multiplex PCR, lists solely in-frame clones and lacks some. The sample has about 150,000 clones; about 89% are singletons. The chain employs TRBV25-1 and TRBJ1-3; D unresolved. The receptor comes from a man aged 45 to 65 with active COVID-19. The source material was peripheral blood. The CDR3 spells CASSPGNTIYF. Written as DNA, the CDR3 is TGTGCCAGCAGCCCGGGAAACACCATATATTTT.